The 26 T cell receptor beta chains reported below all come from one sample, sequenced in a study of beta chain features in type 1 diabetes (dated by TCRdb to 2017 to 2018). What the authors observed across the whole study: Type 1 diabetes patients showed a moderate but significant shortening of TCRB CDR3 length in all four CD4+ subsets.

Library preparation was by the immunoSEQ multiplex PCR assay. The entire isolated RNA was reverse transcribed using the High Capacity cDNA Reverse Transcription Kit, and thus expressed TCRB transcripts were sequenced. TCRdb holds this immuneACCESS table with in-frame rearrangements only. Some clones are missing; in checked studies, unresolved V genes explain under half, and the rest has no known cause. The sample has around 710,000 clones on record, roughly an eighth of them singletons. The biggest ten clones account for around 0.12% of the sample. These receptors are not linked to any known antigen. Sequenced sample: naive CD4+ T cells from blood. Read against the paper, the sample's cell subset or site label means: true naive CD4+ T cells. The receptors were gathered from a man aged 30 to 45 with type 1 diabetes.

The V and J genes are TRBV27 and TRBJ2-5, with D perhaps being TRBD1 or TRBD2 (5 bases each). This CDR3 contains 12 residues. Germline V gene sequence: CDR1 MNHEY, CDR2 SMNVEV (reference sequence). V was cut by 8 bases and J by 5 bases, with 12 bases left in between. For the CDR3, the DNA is TGTGCCAGCGGCGGATGGGGGGAGACCCAGTACTTC. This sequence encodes CASGGWGETQYF.

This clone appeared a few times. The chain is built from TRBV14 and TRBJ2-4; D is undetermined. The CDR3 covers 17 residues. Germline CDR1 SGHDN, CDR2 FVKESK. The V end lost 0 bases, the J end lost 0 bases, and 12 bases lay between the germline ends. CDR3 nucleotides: TGTGCCAGCAGCCAAGATCGGGCAGCCCTAGCCAAAAACATTCAGTACTTC. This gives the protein CASSQDRAALAKNIQYF.

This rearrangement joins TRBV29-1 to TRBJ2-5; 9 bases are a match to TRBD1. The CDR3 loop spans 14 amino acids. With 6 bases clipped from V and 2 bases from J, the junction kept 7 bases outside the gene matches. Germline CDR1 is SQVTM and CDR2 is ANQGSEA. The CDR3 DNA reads TGCAGCGTATATACCGACAGGGGGCAAGAGACCCAGTACTTC. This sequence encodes CSVYTDRGQETQYF. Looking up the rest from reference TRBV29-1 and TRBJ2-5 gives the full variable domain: SAVISQKPSRDICQRGTSLTIQCQVDSQVTMMFWYRQQPGQSLTLIATANQGSEATYESGFVIDKFPISRPNLTFSTLTVSNMSPEDSSIYLCSVYTDRGQETQYFGPGTRLLVL.

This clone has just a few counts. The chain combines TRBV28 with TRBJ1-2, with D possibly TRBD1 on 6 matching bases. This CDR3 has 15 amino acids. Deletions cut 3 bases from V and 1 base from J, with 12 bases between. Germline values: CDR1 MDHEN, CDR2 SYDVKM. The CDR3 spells CASSFGGRVNYGYTF. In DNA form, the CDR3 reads TGTGCCAGCAGTTTCGGGGGCCGGGTTAACTATGGCTACACCTTC.

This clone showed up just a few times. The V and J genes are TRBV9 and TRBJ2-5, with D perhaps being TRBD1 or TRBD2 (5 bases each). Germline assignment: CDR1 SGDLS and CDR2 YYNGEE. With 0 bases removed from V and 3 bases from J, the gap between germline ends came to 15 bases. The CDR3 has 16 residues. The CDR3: CASSVGGGGREETQYF. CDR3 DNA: TGTGCCAGCAGCGTAGGAGGAGGTGGCAGGGAAGAGACCCAGTACTTC.

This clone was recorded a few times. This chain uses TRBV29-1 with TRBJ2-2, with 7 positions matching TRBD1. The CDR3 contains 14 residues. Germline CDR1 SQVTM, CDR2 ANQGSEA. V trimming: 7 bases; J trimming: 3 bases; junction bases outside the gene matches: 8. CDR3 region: CSAATGWDTGELFF. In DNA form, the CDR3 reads TGCAGCGCCGCGACAGGGTGGGACACCGGGGAGCTGTTTTTT.

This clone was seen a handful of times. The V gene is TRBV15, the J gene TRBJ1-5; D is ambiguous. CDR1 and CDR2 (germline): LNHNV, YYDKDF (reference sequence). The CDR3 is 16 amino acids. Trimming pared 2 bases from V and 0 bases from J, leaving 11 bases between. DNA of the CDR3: TGTGCCACCAGCAGACCGAACGAGTATAGCAATCAGCCCCAGCATTTT. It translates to CATSRPNEYSNQPQHF.

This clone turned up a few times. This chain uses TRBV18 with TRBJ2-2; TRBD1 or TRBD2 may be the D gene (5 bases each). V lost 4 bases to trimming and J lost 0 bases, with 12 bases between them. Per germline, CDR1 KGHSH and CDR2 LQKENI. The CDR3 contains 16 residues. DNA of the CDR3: TGTGCCAGCTCACATCAAAGAGGGGCGAACACCGGGGAGCTGTTTTTT. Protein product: CASSHQRGANTGELFF.

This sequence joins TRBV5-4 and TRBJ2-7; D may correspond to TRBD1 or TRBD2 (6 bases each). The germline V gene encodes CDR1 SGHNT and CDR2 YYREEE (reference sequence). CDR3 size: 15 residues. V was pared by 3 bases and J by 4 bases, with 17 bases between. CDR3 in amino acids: CASSSRWGAGYEQYF. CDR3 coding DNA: TGTGCCAGCAGCTCCCGGTGGGGGGCCGGGTACGAGCAGTACTTC.

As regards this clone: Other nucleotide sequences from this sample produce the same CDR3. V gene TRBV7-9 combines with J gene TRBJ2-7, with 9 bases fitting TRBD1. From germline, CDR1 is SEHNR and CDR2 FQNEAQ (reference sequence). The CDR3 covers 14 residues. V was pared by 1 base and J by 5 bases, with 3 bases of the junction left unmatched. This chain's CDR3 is CASSLGQGVHEQYF. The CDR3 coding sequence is TGTGCCAGCAGCTTAGGACAGGGGGTCCACGAGCAGTACTTC.

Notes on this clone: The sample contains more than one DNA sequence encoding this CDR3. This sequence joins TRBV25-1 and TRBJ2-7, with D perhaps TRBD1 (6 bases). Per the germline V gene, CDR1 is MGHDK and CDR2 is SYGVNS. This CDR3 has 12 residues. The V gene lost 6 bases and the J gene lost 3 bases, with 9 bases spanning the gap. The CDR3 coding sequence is TGTGCCAGCAGGGGACAAAACTACGAGCAGTACTTC. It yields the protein CASRGQNYEQYF.

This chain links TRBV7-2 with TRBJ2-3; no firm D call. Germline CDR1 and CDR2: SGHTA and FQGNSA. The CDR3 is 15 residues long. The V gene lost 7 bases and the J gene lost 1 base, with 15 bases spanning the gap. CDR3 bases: TGTGCCAGCACCGTTGAGCGAGGCCGCACAGATACGCAGTATTTT. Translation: CASTVERGRTDTQYF.

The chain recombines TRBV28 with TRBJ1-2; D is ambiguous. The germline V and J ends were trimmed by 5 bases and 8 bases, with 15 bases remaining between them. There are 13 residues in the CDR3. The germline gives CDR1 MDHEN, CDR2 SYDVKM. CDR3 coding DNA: TGTGCCAGCAGTAGCCGGGGAAGGGCGGGCTACACCTTC. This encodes CASSSRGRAGYTF.

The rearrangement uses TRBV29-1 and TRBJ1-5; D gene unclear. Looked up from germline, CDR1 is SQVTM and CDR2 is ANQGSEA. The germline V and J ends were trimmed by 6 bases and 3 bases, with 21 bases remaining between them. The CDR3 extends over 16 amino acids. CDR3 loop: CSVDDIRWAFNQPQHF. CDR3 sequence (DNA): TGCAGCGTAGACGACATACGGTGGGCCTTCAATCAGCCCCAGCATTTT.

CDR3: CASSSQTILLGGYTF. CDR3 nucleotide sequence: TGTGCCAGCAGCTCACAGACCATCCTGTTGGGTGGCTACACCTTC. The V and J genes are TRBV7-2 and TRBJ1-2, with unresolved D. Germline V gene data show CDR1 as SGHTA and CDR2 as FQGNSA. This CDR3 has 15 amino acids. V was clipped by 4 bases and J by 7 bases, with 19 bases between them.

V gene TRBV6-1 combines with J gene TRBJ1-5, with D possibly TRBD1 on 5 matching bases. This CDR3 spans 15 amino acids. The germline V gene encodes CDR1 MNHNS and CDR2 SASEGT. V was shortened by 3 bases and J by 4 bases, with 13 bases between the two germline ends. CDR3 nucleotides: TGTGCCAGCAGTGATATGCAGGGAGGGAATCAGCCCCAGCATTTT. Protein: CASSDMQGGNQPQHF.

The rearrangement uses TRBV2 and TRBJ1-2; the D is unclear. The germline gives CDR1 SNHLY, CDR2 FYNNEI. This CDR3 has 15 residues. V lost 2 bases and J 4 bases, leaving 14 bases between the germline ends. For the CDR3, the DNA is TGTGCCAGCAGTGAATTTTCTTCGTCAGGCTATGGCTACACCTTC. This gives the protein CASSEFSSSGYGYTF.

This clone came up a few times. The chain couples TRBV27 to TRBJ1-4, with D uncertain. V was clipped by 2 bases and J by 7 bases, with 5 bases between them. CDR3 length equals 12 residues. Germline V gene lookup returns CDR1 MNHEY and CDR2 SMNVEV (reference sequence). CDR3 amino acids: CASSLIGEKLFF. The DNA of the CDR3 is TGTGCCAGCAGTTTAATTGGTGAAAAACTGTTTTTT.

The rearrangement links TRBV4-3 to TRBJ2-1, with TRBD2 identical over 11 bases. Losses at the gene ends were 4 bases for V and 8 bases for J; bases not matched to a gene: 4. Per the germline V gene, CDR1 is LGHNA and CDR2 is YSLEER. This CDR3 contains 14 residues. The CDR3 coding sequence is TGCGCCAGCAGCCTCGGACTAGCGGGCGATGAGCAGTTCTTC. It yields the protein CASSLGLAGDEQFF.

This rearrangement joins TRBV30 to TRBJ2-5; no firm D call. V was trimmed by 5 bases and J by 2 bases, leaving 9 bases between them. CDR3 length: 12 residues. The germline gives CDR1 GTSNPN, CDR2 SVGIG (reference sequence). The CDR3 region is CAWGSIQETQYF. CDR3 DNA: TGTGCCTGGGGGTCAATACAAGAGACCCAGTACTTC.

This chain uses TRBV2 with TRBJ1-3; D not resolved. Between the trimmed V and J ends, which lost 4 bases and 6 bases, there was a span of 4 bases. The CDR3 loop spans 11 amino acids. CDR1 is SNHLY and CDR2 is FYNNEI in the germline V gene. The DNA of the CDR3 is TGTGCCAGCAGTGTTGAAAACACCATATATTTT. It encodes CASSVENTIYF. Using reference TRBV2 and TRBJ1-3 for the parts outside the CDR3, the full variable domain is EPEVTQTPSHQVTQMGQEVILRCVPISNHLYFYWYRQILGQKVEFLVSFYNNEISEKSEIFDDQFSVERPDGSNFTLKIRSTKLEDSAMYFCASSVENTIYFGEGSWLTVV.

The CDR3 DNA reads as TGTGCCATCAGAGACAGGCCCGAGGCACCCCTCCACTTT. It encodes CAIRDRPEAPLHF. The J gene is TRBJ1-6, the V gene TRBV10-3, with a weak D call TRBD1 (6 bases). This CDR3 contains 13 residues. CDR1 is ENHRY and CDR2 is SYGVKD in the germline V gene. Trimming pared 6 bases from V and 11 bases from J, leaving 14 bases between.

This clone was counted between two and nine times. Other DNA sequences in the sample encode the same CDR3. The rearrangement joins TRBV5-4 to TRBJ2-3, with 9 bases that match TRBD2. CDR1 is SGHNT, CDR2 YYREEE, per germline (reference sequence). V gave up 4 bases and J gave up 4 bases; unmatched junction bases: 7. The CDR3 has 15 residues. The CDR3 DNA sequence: TGTGCCAGCAGCCCCAGGGGCGGGGGGGCAGATACGCAGTATTTT. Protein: CASSPRGGGADTQYF.

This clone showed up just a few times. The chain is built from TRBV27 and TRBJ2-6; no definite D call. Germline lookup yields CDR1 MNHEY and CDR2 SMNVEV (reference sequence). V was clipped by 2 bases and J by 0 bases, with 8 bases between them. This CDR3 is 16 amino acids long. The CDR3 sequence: CASSLGIPSGANVLTF. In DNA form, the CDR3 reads TGTGCCAGCAGTTTAGGGATCCCCTCTGGGGCCAACGTCCTGACTTTC.

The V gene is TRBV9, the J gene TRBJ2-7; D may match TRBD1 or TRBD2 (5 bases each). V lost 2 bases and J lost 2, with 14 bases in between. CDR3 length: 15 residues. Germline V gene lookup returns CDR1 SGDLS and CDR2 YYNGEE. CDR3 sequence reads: CASSVDGTVAYEQYF. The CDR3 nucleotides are TGTGCCAGCAGCGTGGATGGGACGGTAGCCTACGAGCAGTACTTC.

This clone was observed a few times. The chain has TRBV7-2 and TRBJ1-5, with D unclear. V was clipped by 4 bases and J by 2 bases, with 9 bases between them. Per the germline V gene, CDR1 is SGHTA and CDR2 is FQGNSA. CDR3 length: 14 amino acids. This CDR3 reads CASSSDPGNQPQHF. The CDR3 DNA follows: TGTGCCAGCAGCTCTGACCCGGGCAATCAGCCCCAGCATTTT.